The rows below give T cell receptor beta chains drawn from one sample of a study of blood T cell repertoires in COVID-19. Measured with immunoSEQ multiplex PCR; TCRdb has only the in-frame clones, and not every one. The profile shows 400,000 to 450,000 clones, 80% to 90% of them singletons. The specimen was PBMCs or T cells enriched from blood (not recorded which). These receptors all come from a young man who had recovered from COVID-19. Each CDR3 is given with its conserved first and last residue. The D gene is left open where the match is weak. Rows may omit the clone size; those that give it use once, few, many or a size class.

j_call d_call v_call clone_size cdr3_nt cdr3_aa
TRBJ2-1 TRBD2 TRBV3-1/TRBV3-2 NA TGTGCCAGCAGCCTAGGGAGGGGTGGTGAGCAGTTCTTC CASSLGRGGEQFF
TRBJ2-7 NA TRBV11-2 once TGTGCCAGCAGCTTAGGGTTGAGCTCCTACGAGCAGTACTTC CASSLGLSSYEQYF
TRBJ2-5 NA TRBV7-8 NA TGTGCCAGCAGCCCGATGTCCAGATCCCTTCAAGAGACCCAGTACTTC CASSPMSRSLQETQYF
TRBJ2-1 NA TRBV7-2 NA TGTGCCAGCAGCTCGAGAGGTGGAGAGCAGTTCTTC CASSSRGGEQFF
TRBJ1-2 NA TRBV28 NA TGTGCCAGCAAACAACCCCAGGGATCTGGCTACACCTTC CASKQPQGSGYTF
TRBJ1-4 TRBD1 TRBV11-2 once TGTGCCAGCAGCTTAGATCAGGGGACAGGATGGGAAAAACTGTTTTTT CASSLDQGTGWEKLFF
TRBJ1-2 NA TRBV4-2 NA TGTGCCAGCAGCCAAGGACAGAACTATGGCTACACCTTC CASSQGQNYGYTF
TRBJ1-4 TRBD1 TRBV28 NA TGTGCCAGCAGAAGACCACCCGGGACAGGGGAAAAACTGTTTTTT CASRRPPGTGEKLFF
TRBJ2-7 TRBD1 TRBV9 once TGTGCCAGCAGCGTCTCCCCCGGGACAGCTAACGAGCAGTACTTC CASSVSPGTANEQYF
TRBJ2-7 TRBD2 TRBV7-8 NA TGTGCCAGCAGCTCTAGCGGGAGATCGTACGAGCAGTACTTC CASSSSGRSYEQYF
TRBJ2-1 TRBD2 TRBV27 NA TGTGCCAGCAGTTTATGGCTAGCGGGAGGGCATGAGCAGTTCTTC CASSLWLAGGHEQFF
TRBJ2-5 NA TRBV4-2 NA TGTGCCAGCAGCCAAGCAGGGGCCAACCAAGAGACCCAGTACTTC CASSQAGANQETQYF
TRBJ1-2 NA TRBV14 NA TGTGCCAGCAGCCAAGATCGTTGGGGGCGAAATGGCTACACCTTC CASSQDRWGRNGYTF
TRBJ1-3 TRBD1 TRBV30 few TGTGCCTGGGACCGGGACAGGGGTAGAAACACCATATATTTT CAWDRDRGRNTIYF
TRBJ1-5 NA TRBV30 NA TGTGCCTGCAAATTAGGGGGCAATCAGCCCCAGCATTTT CACKLGGNQPQHF
TRBJ1-2 NA TRBV30 NA TGTGCCCGGACAGCTAACTATGGCTACACCTTC CARTANYGYTF
TRBJ1-4 TRBD1 TRBV7-9 once TGTGCCAGCAGCTCTTACAGGGGTCAGAGTGAAAAACTGTTTTTT CASSSYRGQSEKLFF
TRBJ1-2 NA TRBV24-1 once TGTGCCACCAGTGATTTCGGGTATGGCTACACCTTC CATSDFGYGYTF
TRBJ1-5 NA TRBV6-5 NA TGTGCCAGCAGGGACAGCAGCAATCAGCCCCAGCATTTT CASRDSSNQPQHF
TRBJ2-3 NA TRBV19 NA TGTGCCAGTAGTATACCCCCTAAGGATACGCAGTATTTT CASSIPPKDTQYF
TRBJ1-3 NA TRBV12-5 NA TGTGCTAGTGGTTTGGAACCAGGTAGAAACACCATATATTTT CASGLEPGRNTIYF
TRBJ1-4 TRBD1 TRBV19 NA TGTGCCAGTAGTTTACAGGGGGGAAAACTGTTTTTT CASSLQGGKLFF
TRBJ2-1 TRBD2 TRBV7-6 NA TGTGCCAGCAGCTCGATTAGCGGGAGAGCGTACAATGAGCAGTTCTTC CASSSISGRAYNEQFF
TRBJ1-5 NA TRBV18 NA TGTGCCAGCTCACCGGGAGGTCGCAATCAGCCCCAGCATTTT CASSPGGRNQPQHF
TRBJ2-1 TRBD1 TRBV3-1/TRBV3-2 NA TGTGCCAGCAGCCAGGACAGGGGCAATGAGCAGTTCTTC CASSQDRGNEQFF
TRBJ2-6 NA TRBV28 NA TGTGCCAGCAGTTTTCCCCCCACAGGGACTGGGGCCAACGTCCTGACTTTC CASSFPPTGTGANVLTF
TRBJ2-3 TRBD1 TRBV5-6 NA TGTGCCAGCAGCTGGGGGACAGGGGCAGATACGCAGTATTTT CASSWGTGADTQYF
TRBJ2-5 TRBD2 TRBV7-3 NA TGTGCCAGCAGCCCGAGCGGGAGCGGGGAGACCCAGTACTTC CASSPSGSGETQYF
TRBJ2-2 NA TRBV13 NA TGTGCCAGCAGCCAGCGTCCCGGGGAGCTGTTTTTT CASSQRPGELFF
TRBJ2-1 TRBD2 TRBV28 NA TGTGCCAGCAGCGCTAGACTAGCGGGAAACTTCAATGAGCAGTTCTTC CASSARLAGNFNEQFF
TRBJ1-5 NA TRBV19 once TGTGCCAGTACCCGGACCGCGGGAGGGGGGCACAATCAGCCCCAGCATTTT CASTRTAGGGHNQPQHF
TRBJ2-1 TRBD2 TRBV4-1 NA TGCGCCAGCAGCCCAGAACCCGGGCCTAGCGGGTTTAGCTCCTACAATGAGCAGTTCTTC CASSPEPGPSGFSSYNEQFF
TRBJ1-2 NA TRBV6-5 NA TGTGCCAGCAGGGTTACAGGGTTGGACGGCTACACCTTC CASRVTGLDGYTF
TRBJ1-2 NA TRBV10-3 NA TGTGCCATCAGTGAGTCGAGTGAGGGCTACGGCTACACCTTC CAISESSEGYGYTF
TRBJ2-7 TRBD1 TRBV13 NA TGTGCCAGCAGCTTAGGAGACAGGGGATACGAGCAGTACTTC CASSLGDRGYEQYF
TRBJ2-6 NA TRBV7-2 NA TGTGCCAGCAGCTTAAGAGTACAGGTACTCTCTCTGGGGGCCAACGTCCTGACTTTC CASSLRVQVLSLGANVLTF
TRBJ1-1 NA TRBV12-3/TRBV12-4 NA TGTGCCAGCAGTTTAGGTCAGAAAAGAATAGCTTTCTTT CASSLGQKRIAFF
TRBJ2-6 NA TRBV5-1 NA TGCGCCAGCAGCTTGGGGGCCCTCTCTGGGGCCAACGTCCTGACTTTC CASSLGALSGANVLTF
TRBJ2-2 TRBD2 TRBV6-6 NA TGTGCCAGCAGTTTGCACACTAGCGGGAGGGGGGAGCTGTTTTTT CASSLHTSGRGELFF
TRBJ1-1 TRBD1 TRBV5-8 NA TGTGCCAGCAGCTTGGCCGGGACAGGGCAAGCTTTCTTT CASSLAGTGQAFF
TRBJ2-3 NA TRBV2 NA TGTGCCAGCAGATATCTCGTCACAGATACGCAGTATTTT CASRYLVTDTQYF
TRBJ2-5 TRBD1 TRBV3-1/TRBV3-2 NA TGTGCCAGCAGTGACAGGGGGCCGAGAGAGACCCAGTACTTC CASSDRGPRETQYF
TRBJ2-1 NA TRBV27 NA TGTGCCACCGGAGGGGAAGGGTGGCGAAATGAGCAGTTCTTC CATGGEGWRNEQFF
TRBJ2-7 TRBD2 TRBV7-6 NA TGTGCCAGCAGCCCCCAGGCGGGAGCGATCTACGAGCAGTACTTC CASSPQAGAIYEQYF
TRBJ2-3 NA TRBV7-2 NA TGTGCCAGCTCCCCCCCGGGCACAGATACGCAGTATTTT CASSPPGTDTQYF
TRBJ2-5 NA TRBV6-5 NA TGTGCCAGCAGAGCGACCACACAAGAGACCCAGTACTTC CASRATTQETQYF
TRBJ1-1 NA TRBV9 once TGTGCCAGCAGCGTAGTCCCGACGGGGGGGAACACTGAAGCTTTCTTT CASSVVPTGGNTEAFF
TRBJ1-6 TRBD1 TRBV27 NA TGTGCCAGCAGTTTCGGGACAGGGGGCCTTAATTCACCCCTCCACTTT CASSFGTGGLNSPLHF
TRBJ2-3 NA TRBV6-2/TRBV6-3 NA TGTGCCAGCAGTTACATTTCGGAGGGTACGCAGTATTTT CASSYISEGTQYF